In its sample, the clone carrying this T cell receptor beta chain was seen once. The second PCR ran about 6 to 12 cycles with a sample-barcoded 5' primer and J-beta primers. TCRdb reprocessed the 5' RACE reads via MiXCR and lists one record per CDR3 protein. The sample carries 1.5 million to 2 million distinct CDR3 sequences, roughly 52% recorded once. The data were taken from a study of blood T cells in healthy people across ages. The CDR3 has 13 amino acids. In germline, CDR1 is MNHEY, CDR2 SVGEGT. V lost 7 bases to trimming and J lost 1 base, with 11 bases between them. Sequenced material: blood. The clonotype was recovered from a woman aged 40 to 50 in good health. J is TRBJ2-7 and V is TRBV6-2 or TRBV6-3, with D unresolved. The CDR3 DNA reads as TGTGCCAGCACTCCTAGTATTTCCTACGAGCAGTACTTC. Residues: CASTPSISYEQYF.